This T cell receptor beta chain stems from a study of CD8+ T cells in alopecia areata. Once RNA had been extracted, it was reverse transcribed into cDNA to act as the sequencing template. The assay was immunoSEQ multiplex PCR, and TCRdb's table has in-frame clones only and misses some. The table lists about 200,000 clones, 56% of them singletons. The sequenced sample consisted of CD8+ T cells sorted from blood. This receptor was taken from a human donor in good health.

The CDR3 DNA follows: TGTGCCAGCAGTAACGACGCAGGGGGTAACTATGGCTACACCTTC. It yields the protein CASSNDAGGNYGYTF. This chain joins TRBV27 and TRBJ1-2, with TRBD1 matching over 7 bases. Losses at the gene ends were 5 bases for V and 1 base for J; bases not matched to a gene: 7. Germline V lookup: CDR1 MNHEY, CDR2 SMNVEV (reference sequence). This CDR3 spans 15 amino acids.